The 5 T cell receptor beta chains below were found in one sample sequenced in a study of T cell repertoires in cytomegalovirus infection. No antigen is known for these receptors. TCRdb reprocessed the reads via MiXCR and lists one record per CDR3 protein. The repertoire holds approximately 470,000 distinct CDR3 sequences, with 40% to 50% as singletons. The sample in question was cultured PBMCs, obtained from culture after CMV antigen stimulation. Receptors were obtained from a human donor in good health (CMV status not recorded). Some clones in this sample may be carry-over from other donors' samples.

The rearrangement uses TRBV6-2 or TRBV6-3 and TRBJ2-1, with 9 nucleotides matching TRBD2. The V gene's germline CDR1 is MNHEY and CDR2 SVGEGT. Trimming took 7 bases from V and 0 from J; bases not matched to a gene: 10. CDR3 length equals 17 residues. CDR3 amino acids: CASIGSGRTRSYNEQFF. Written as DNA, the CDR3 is TGTGCCAGCATTGGCAGCGGGAGGACCCGCTCCTACAATGAGCAGTTCTTC.

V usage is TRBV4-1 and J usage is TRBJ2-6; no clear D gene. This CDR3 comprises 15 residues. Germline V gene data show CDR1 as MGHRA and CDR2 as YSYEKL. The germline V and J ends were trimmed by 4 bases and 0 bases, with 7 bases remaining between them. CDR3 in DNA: TGCGCCAGCAGCCGAGAACCCTCTGGGGCCAACGTCCTGACTTTC. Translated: CASSREPSGANVLTF.

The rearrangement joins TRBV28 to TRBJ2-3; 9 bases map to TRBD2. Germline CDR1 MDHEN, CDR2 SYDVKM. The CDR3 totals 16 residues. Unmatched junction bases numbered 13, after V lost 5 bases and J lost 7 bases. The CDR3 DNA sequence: TGTGCCAGCAGTGCCCGGGAAGCGGGGGGTGCTTATACGCAGTATTTT. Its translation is CASSAREAGGAYTQYF.

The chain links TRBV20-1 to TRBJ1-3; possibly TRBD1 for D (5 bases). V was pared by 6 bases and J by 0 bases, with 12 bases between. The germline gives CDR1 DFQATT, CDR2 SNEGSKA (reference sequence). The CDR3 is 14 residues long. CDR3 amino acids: CSASDRRSGNTIYF. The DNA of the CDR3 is TGCAGTGCCTCCGACAGACGCTCTGGAAACACCATATATTTT.

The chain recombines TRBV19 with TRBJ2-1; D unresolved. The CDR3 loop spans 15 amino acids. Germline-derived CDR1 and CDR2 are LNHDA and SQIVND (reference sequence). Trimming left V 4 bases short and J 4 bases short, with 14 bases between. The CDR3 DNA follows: TGTGCCAGTAGTAGCCTGCGTAGCTTTTACAATGAGCAGTTCTTC. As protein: CASSSLRSFYNEQFF.